One sample yielded the 18 T cell receptor beta chains listed below, sequenced in a study of vaccination effects on CD4 cells after COVID-19. With the ViraFEST assay, the study expanded antigen-specific CD4+ T cells using viral peptide pools, then sequenced them. The culture ran for approximately 10 days, and then CD4+ T cells were isolated. The participants, recipients of two vaccine doses, got either BNT162b2 or mRNA-1273. Using immunoSEQ multiplex PCR, the repertoire was profiled, and TCRdb retains in-frame clones only, with some absent. The profile covers more than 9,500 clones, with over 60% appearing a single time and 7.5% to 9.5% taken by the ten largest. No cognate antigen is known for these TCRs. The material sequenced was CD4+ T cells from PBMCs cultured with SARS-CoV-2 spike peptides, taken after COVID-19 vaccination. These receptors originate from a human donor who received a COVID-19 vaccine.

CDR3 protein: CASSPGRGTFF. CDR3 DNA sequence: TGTGCCAGCAGTCCCGGGCGTGGGACTTTCTTT. V and J are TRBV6-5 and TRBJ1-1, with D unresolved. The CDR3 is made up of 11 amino acids. Trimming stripped 5 bases from V and 12 bases from J, with 13 bases between. Germline CDR1 is MNHEY and CDR2 is SVGAGI.

The V and J genes are TRBV18 and TRBJ1-2; a weak D match, TRBD1 (5 bases). The germline gives CDR1 KGHSH, CDR2 LQKENI. Between the trimmed V and J ends, which lost 3 bases and 3 bases, there was a span of 8 bases. The CDR3 covers 13 residues. CDR3 in amino acids: CASSPGGDYGYTF. In DNA, the CDR3 is TGTGCCAGCTCACCGGGGGGTGACTATGGCTACACCTTC.

This chain joins TRBV5-1 and TRBJ2-7, with D perhaps matching TRBD1 or TRBD2 (5 bases each). CDR1 is SGHRS and CDR2 is YFSETQ in the germline V gene. V lost 4 bases, J lost 5 bases, and 19 bases lay in between. This CDR3 is built from 15 residues. The CDR3 spells CASSPDPGSFNEQYF. The DNA for the CDR3 is TGCGCCAGCAGCCCCGATCCAGGGAGTTTCAACGAGCAGTACTTC. Complete variable domain (other parts from reference TRBV5-1 and TRBJ2-7): KAGVTQTPRYLIKTRGQQVTLSCSPISGHRSVSWYQQTPGQGLQFLFEYFSETQRNKGNFPGRFSGRQFSNSRSEMNVSTLELGDSALYLCASSPDPGSFNEQYFGPGTRLTVT.

The J gene is TRBJ1-1, the V gene TRBV3-1 (or the pseudogene TRBV3-2), with D possibly being TRBD1 (5 bases). V lost 0 bases and J 6 bases, leaving 11 bases between the germline ends. The CDR3 runs to 14 residues. CDR1 LGHDT and CDR2 YNNKEL come from the germline V gene (reference sequence). The CDR3 DNA is TGTGCCAGCAGCCAAGAGGGGGTTCCCGCTGAAGCTTTCTTT. Translation gives CASSQEGVPAEAFF.

This rearrangement joins TRBV11-2 to TRBJ2-7; unclear D gene. CDR3 length: 14 amino acids. V lost 7 bases, J lost 0 bases, and 13 bases lay in between. Germline CDR1 reads SGHAT; CDR2 reads FQNNGV. In DNA form, the CDR3 reads TGTGCCAGCACCGTTGACTCTACCTCCTACGAGCAGTACTTC. Translation: CASTVDSTSYEQYF. The full variable domain, with the rest looked up from reference TRBV11-2 and TRBJ2-7, is EAGVAQSPRYKIIEKRQSVAFWCNPISGHATLYWYQQILGQGPKLLIQFQNNGVVDDSQLPKDRFSAERLKGVDSTLKIQPAKLEDSAVYLCASTVDSTSYEQYFGPGTRLTVT.

This chain uses TRBV3-1 (or the pseudogene TRBV3-2) with TRBJ1-5; D is uncertain. CDR1 and CDR2 (germline): LGHDT, YNNKEL (reference sequence). V was cut by 1 base and J by 1 base, with 8 bases left in between. This CDR3 spans 15 amino acids. The CDR3 region has the DNA TGTGCCAGCAGCCAAGGCGGAGTAAGCAATCAGCCCCAGCATTTT. Protein product: CASSQGGVSNQPQHF.

The sample holds one count of this clone. CDR3 bases: TGTGCCAGCAGCGAACTAGCGGGAGCAATGAATGAGCAGTTCTTC. Its protein product is CASSELAGAMNEQFF. This chain joins TRBV9 and TRBJ2-1; 11 nucleotides agree with TRBD2. In germline, CDR1 is SGDLS, CDR2 YYNGEE. With V trimmed by 3 bases and J by 7 bases, 6 bases remained unmatched. CDR3 length: 15 amino acids.

This chain joins TRBV5-1 and TRBJ1-1, with D perhaps matching TRBD1 (5 bases). The CDR3 has 17 amino acids. Trimming pared 4 bases from V and 1 base from J, leaving 20 bases between. The V gene's germline CDR1 is SGHRS and CDR2 YFSETQ. CDR3 DNA sequence: TGCGCCAGCAGCGCGGGGCCAGGACGGACAAGGAACACTGAAGCTTTCTTT. Its translation is CASSAGPGRTRNTEAFF.

The rearrangement links TRBV9 to TRBJ2-3, with 12 bases identical to TRBD2. The V gene end was trimmed by 4 bases and the J gene end by 2 bases; junction bases not matched to a gene: 5. The CDR3 has 16 amino acids. Germline CDR1 is SGDLS and CDR2 is YYNGEE. CDR3 sequence (DNA): TGTGCCAGCAGCCCTAGGACTAGCGGGATCACAGATACGCAGTATTTT. It translates to CASSPRTSGITDTQYF.

The chain recombines TRBV10-3 with TRBJ1-1, with D maybe TRBD1 (5 bases). Germline assignment: CDR1 ENHRY and CDR2 SYGVKD. V lost 0 bases to trimming and J lost 2 bases, with 13 bases between them. The CDR3 loop spans 16 amino acids. The CDR3 loop reads CAISESLLGPNTEAFF. CDR3 bases: TGTGCCATCAGTGAGTCGTTGCTGGGGCCTAACACTGAAGCTTTCTTT.

The V gene is TRBV27, the J gene TRBJ2-3; TRBD2 matches 13 bases. J lost 5 bases, V lost 5 bases, and 7 bases had no gene match. This CDR3 region has 16 residues. Looked up from germline, CDR1 is MNHEY and CDR2 is SMNVEV (reference sequence). CDR3 nucleotide sequence: TGTGCCAGCAGTGCACTAGCGGGGGGGCCGGGAGATACGCAGTATTTT. This gives the protein CASSALAGGPGDTQYF.

V is TRBV6-6 and J is TRBJ2-7; TRBD1 aligns across 9 bases. Germline V CDR1 and CDR2: MNHNY, SVGAGI (reference sequence). V shed 5 bases and J 2 bases; nucleotides not matched to a gene: 1. The CDR3 spans 13 residues. The CDR3 coding sequence is TGTGCCAGCAGTCGGGACAGGGCCTACGAGCAGTACTTC. Translating it yields CASSRDRAYEQYF.

This rearrangement joins TRBV19 to TRBJ1-5; D is perhaps TRBD1 (6 bases). The CDR3 runs to 16 residues. In germline, CDR1 is LNHDA, CDR2 SQIVND (reference sequence). Trimming took off 4 bases at V and 4 bases at J, with 17 bases between the two ends. The CDR3 loop is CASSTTWGPGNQPQHF. CDR3 DNA: TGTGCCAGTAGTACGACCTGGGGGCCCGGAAATCAGCCCCAGCATTTT.

This sequence joins TRBV9 and TRBJ1-5, with TRBD1 matching over 8 bases. The CDR3 is 19 residues long. The V gene end was trimmed by 6 bases and the J gene end by 0 bases; junction bases not matched to a gene: 17. CDR1 and CDR2 from the germline V gene are SGDLS and YYNGEE. The CDR3 DNA reads as TGTGCCAGCACCACCCTGGACAGGGCCGGTTTCCGTAGCAATCAGCCCCAGCATTTT. Translating it yields CASTTLDRAGFRSNQPQHF.

The rearrangement joins TRBV4-2 to TRBJ1-2; D gene uncertain. Trimming cost V 2 bases and J 6 bases, with 10 bases left between them. The germline V gene has CDR1 LGHNA and CDR2 YNFKEQ. There are 13 residues in the CDR3. CDR3 bases: TGTGCCAGCAGCCAATTCGGGGTAGATGGCTACACCTTC. It codes for CASSQFGVDGYTF.

The V and J genes are TRBV20-1 and TRBJ1-6, with a tentative D call TRBD1 (6 bases). The germline gives CDR1 DFQATT, CDR2 SNEGSKA (reference sequence). Trimming left V 3 bases short and J 8 bases short, with 14 bases between. The CDR3 is 14 amino acids. In DNA form, the CDR3 reads TGCAGTGCTAGTGGTCAGGGGCTGGATTCACCCCTCCACTTT. Protein product: CSASGQGLDSPLHF.

V usage is TRBV6-2 or TRBV6-3 and J usage is TRBJ2-7, with a weak D call TRBD1 (5 bases). Trimming took off 0 bases at V and 2 bases at J, with 5 bases between the two ends. The CDR3 totals 13 residues. Germline loops: CDR1 MNHEY, CDR2 SVGEGT. CDR3 sequence: CASSYSDTYEQYF. CDR3 sequence (DNA): TGTGCCAGCAGTTACTCGGACACCTACGAGCAGTACTTC.

The CDR3 coding sequence is TGCGCCAGCAGTTCCGGGACTAGCGGGGGGTTTTATGGTGAGCAGTTCTTC. Its protein is CASSSGTSGGFYGEQFF. J is TRBJ2-1 and V is TRBV5-1; 15 bases line up with TRBD2. V lost 5 bases and J lost 9; bases outside the gene matches: 12. The CDR3 contains 17 residues. Germline values: CDR1 SGHRS, CDR2 YFSETQ.